Shown below are 28 T cell receptor beta chains from a single sample sequenced in a study of CD8+ T cells in alopecia areata. After isolation, RNA underwent reverse transcription to generate cDNA as the sequencing template. The assay was immunoSEQ multiplex PCR, and TCRdb's table has in-frame clones only and misses some. The sample holds 150,000 to 200,000 clones; around 60% are singletons and the top ten take over 9.5%. The treatment denotes: oral pan-JAK inhibitor, 5-10 mg twice daily. The input for sequencing was CD8+ T cells sorted from blood, taken at week 24, from a patient treated with tofacitinib. These receptor sequences come from a human donor with alopecia areata.

CDR3 nucleotides: TGTGCCAGCAGTAAACAGGAAGTAAACCCTCAGTTCTTC. Amino acids: CASSKQEVNPQFF. The V gene is TRBV27, the J gene TRBJ2-1; maybe TRBD1 (5 bases). Germline V gene sequence: CDR1 MNHEY, CDR2 SMNVEV (reference sequence). V was pared by 5 bases and J by 13 bases, with 18 bases between. CDR3 size: 13 residues.

V gene TRBV13 combines with J gene TRBJ2-7, with D possibly TRBD2 on 6 matching bases. Deletions cut 1 base from V and 4 bases from J, with 11 bases between. CDR1 is PRHDT, CDR2 FYEKMQ, per germline (reference sequence). The CDR3 covers 14 residues. CDR3: CASSLVGRRYEQYF. CDR3 nucleotides: TGTGCCAGCAGCTTAGTCGGGAGAAGATACGAGCAGTACTTC.

This chain links TRBV9 with TRBJ2-1, with 8 positions matching TRBD1. Germline-derived CDR1 and CDR2 are SGDLS and YYNGEE. Trimming took 3 bases from V and 10 from J; bases not matched to a gene: 15. CDR3 length equals 16 residues. The CDR3: CASSEPTGQVIEEQFF. In DNA form, the CDR3 reads TGTGCCAGCAGCGAACCGACGGGACAGGTCATCGAGGAGCAGTTCTTC.

The chain joins TRBV7-9 to TRBJ1-3; D remains ambiguous. Per the germline V gene, CDR1 is SEHNR and CDR2 is FQNEAQ (reference sequence). Trimming shortened V by 5 bases and J by 4 bases, and 15 bases separated the two germline ends. This CDR3 region has 15 residues. The CDR3 DNA reads as TGTGCCAGCAGCCCCCCAGTATCGGCGGGAAACACCATATATTTT. It specifies CASSPPVSAGNTIYF.

V gene TRBV7-6 combines with J gene TRBJ1-2, with D hard to call. The CDR3 consists of 12 residues. V was shortened by 4 bases and J by 7 bases, with 10 bases between the two germline ends. Germline V gives CDR1 SGHVS, CDR2 FNYEAQ. CDR3 loop: CASSSLGTGYTF. As DNA, the CDR3 is TGTGCCAGCAGCTCGCTCGGAACTGGCTACACCTTC.

This clone was counted between two and nine times. The rearrangement links TRBV27 to TRBJ2-1, with 15 bases identical to TRBD2. Germline trimming cut 4 bases from V and 6 bases from J; bases unmatched to any gene: 10. The CDR3 spans 18 residues. Looked up from germline, CDR1 is MNHEY and CDR2 is SMNVEV (reference sequence). The CDR3 region has the DNA TGTGCCAGCAGTTCATCCGGCCGGACTAGCGGGGGGGCCAATGAGCAGTTCTTC. Encoded protein: CASSSSGRTSGGANEQFF.

J is TRBJ2-7 and V is TRBV7-9, with D tentatively TRBD1 or TRBD2 (5 bases each). Between the trimmed V and J ends, which lost 1 base and 3 bases, there was a span of 19 bases. In germline, CDR1 is SEHNR, CDR2 FQNEAQ (reference sequence). This CDR3 has 17 amino acids. The CDR3 loop is CASSLEFAGTHIYEQYF. Here the CDR3 DNA reads TGTGCCAGCAGCTTAGAGTTTGCAGGGACCCACATCTACGAGCAGTACTTC.

The chain is built from TRBV6-5 and TRBJ2-1; TRBD2 aligns across 7 bases. The CDR3 runs to 12 residues. Losses at the gene ends were 5 bases for V and 8 bases for J; bases not matched to a gene: 3. Germline V gene data show CDR1 as MNHEY and CDR2 as SVGAGI. The DNA of the CDR3 is TGTGCCAGCAGTCGGGCGGGGGATGAGCAGTTCTTC. Its protein product is CASSRAGDEQFF.

V is TRBV15 and J is TRBJ1-1, with unresolved D. The length of the CDR3 is 13 residues. Deletions cut 1 base from V and 7 bases from J, with 10 bases between. Germline values: CDR1 LNHNV, CDR2 YYDKDF (reference sequence). The CDR3 bases are TGTGCCACCAGCAGAGTCCCCGGGGTTGAAGCTTTCTTT. Its translation: CATSRVPGVEAFF.

This chain uses TRBV2 with TRBJ1-1; D may be TRBD1 (5 bases). The V and J ends lost 6 bases and 0 bases respectively, with 20 bases between them. The CDR3 is made up of 17 amino acids. CDR1 SNHLY and CDR2 FYNNEI come from the germline V gene. CDR3 bases: TGTGCCAGCAGCGGGATCACGACAGTCGGTTTGAACACTGAAGCTTTCTTT. It yields the protein CASSGITTVGLNTEAFF.

The chain employs TRBV6-6 and TRBJ2-4; D is tentatively TRBD1 or TRBD2 (5 bases each). Germline V lookup: CDR1 MNHNY, CDR2 SVGAGI (reference sequence). V lost 2 bases, J lost 1 base, and 9 bases lay in between. This CDR3 is 15 amino acids long. The CDR3 spells CASSYEGMAKNIQYF. CDR3 in DNA: TGTGCCAGCAGTTACGAGGGGATGGCCAAAAACATTCAGTACTTC.

The rearrangement joins TRBV18 to TRBJ1-1; D is unclear. Trimming removed 0 bases at V and 10 bases at J, with 9 bases between. This CDR3 is built from 12 residues. CDR1 is KGHSH, CDR2 LQKENI, per germline. The CDR3 here is CASSPPSHPAFF. In DNA form, the CDR3 reads TGTGCCAGCTCACCACCCTCGCATCCAGCTTTCTTT.

This chain links TRBV30 with TRBJ2-7; 7 nucleotides line up with TRBD1. The CDR3 runs 13 residues. V shed 0 bases, J shed 3 bases, and the junction held 2 bases outside the gene matches. Germline CDR1 reads GTSNPN; CDR2 reads SVGIG (reference sequence). CDR3: CAWSVGTDYEQYF. DNA of the CDR3: TGTGCCTGGAGTGTAGGGACAGACTACGAGCAGTACTTC.

The rearrangement joins TRBV4-1 to TRBJ2-1; D remains ambiguous. CDR3 length: 16 amino acids. V lost 2 bases to trimming and J lost 4 bases, with 15 bases between them. CDR1 is MGHRA, CDR2 YSYEKL, per germline. CDR3 nucleotide sequence: TGCGCCAGCAGCCAACTCATATTTCGCCCTTACAATGAGCAGTTCTTC. As protein: CASSQLIFRPYNEQFF.

The chain carries TRBV6-5 and TRBJ2-1; D gene uncertain. The CDR3 totals 15 residues. Germline lookup yields CDR1 MNHEY and CDR2 SVGAGI. V was pared by 2 bases and J by 0 bases, with 8 bases between. The CDR3 spells CASSYGSSSYNEQFF. CDR3 bases: TGTGCCAGCAGTTACGGCAGCAGCTCCTACAATGAGCAGTTCTTC.

This clone was observed a single time. The chain recombines TRBV7-9 with TRBJ2-1; D call uncertain. V was pared by 3 bases and J by 5 bases, with 17 bases between. This CDR3 has 16 amino acids. CDR1 is SEHNR, CDR2 FQNEAQ, per germline (reference sequence). In DNA, the CDR3 is TGTGCCAGCAGCTTTCTTTCGGCAGAGCCTCACAATGAGCAGTTCTTC. Amino acid sequence: CASSFLSAEPHNEQFF.

The gene calls are TRBV29-1 and TRBJ2-3; no firm D call. The ends were cut back, 5 bases at V and 0 bases at J, with 9 bases in the middle. Germline CDR1 is SQVTM and CDR2 is ANQGSEA. There are 13 residues in the CDR3. CDR3 in amino acids: CSVTTPSTDTQYF. The CDR3 coding sequence is TGCAGCGTTACAACTCCCAGCACAGATACGCAGTATTTT.

V and J are TRBV9 and TRBJ2-6; 7 positions match TRBD1. Per the germline V gene, CDR1 is SGDLS and CDR2 is YYNGEE. This CDR3 contains 15 residues. Trimming cost V 5 bases and J 0 bases; bases outside gene matches: 2. The CDR3 loop is CASRTGNSGANVLTF. CDR3 coding DNA: TGTGCCAGCAGGACAGGGAACTCTGGGGCCAACGTCCTGACTTTC.

Regarding this clone: In the same sample, other DNA sequences code for this CDR3. V and J are TRBV2 and TRBJ2-1, with a possible D match to TRBD2 (5 bases). Germline assignment: CDR1 SNHLY and CDR2 FYNNEI. V was pared by 8 bases and J by 6 bases, with 5 bases between. This CDR3 has 10 residues. In nucleotides, the CDR3 is TGTGCCAGCCGGGGCAATGAGCAGTTCTTC. As protein: CASRGNEQFF.

The chain recombines TRBV4-1 with TRBJ2-7; D gene uncertain. Per the germline V gene, CDR1 is MGHRA and CDR2 is YSYEKL. CDR3 size: 14 residues. Trimming shortened V by 6 bases and J by 3 bases, and 15 bases separated the two germline ends. CDR3 protein: CASSTSTRIYEQYF. The CDR3 nucleotides read TGCGCCAGCAGTACCTCGACACGGATCTACGAGCAGTACTTC.

The chain is built from TRBV5-5 and TRBJ2-3, with TRBD2 matching over 13 bases. Germline V gene sequence: CDR1 SGHKS, CDR2 YYEKEE (reference sequence). CDR3 length equals 17 residues. With 3 bases clipped from V and 5 bases from J, the junction kept 9 bases outside the gene matches. CDR3 coding DNA: TGTGCCAGCAGCTCGATGAGACTAGCGGGGGGAGTAGATACGCAGTATTTT. This gives the protein CASSSMRLAGGVDTQYF.

The chain links TRBV28 to TRBJ2-3, with D maybe TRBD2 (6 bases). Germline CDR1 is MDHEN and CDR2 is SYDVKM. CDR3 length: 15 amino acids. With 8 bases removed from V and 0 bases from J, the gap between germline ends came to 15 bases. For the CDR3, the DNA is TGTGCCAGCCAAACGGCCGGGGGAAGCACAGATACGCAGTATTTT. Translated: CASQTAGGSTDTQYF.

This clone was seen once. The CDR3 spells CASSVHRANTEAFF. DNA for the CDR3: TGCGCCAGCAGCGTCCATAGGGCAAACACTGAAGCTTTCTTT. The J gene is TRBJ1-1, the V gene TRBV4-1; D is unresolved. Trimming took 5 bases from V and 2 from J, leaving 12 bases between them. Looked up from germline, CDR1 is MGHRA and CDR2 is YSYEKL. CDR3 length equals 14 residues.

There are a few counts of this clone. The J gene is TRBJ1-1, the V gene TRBV14; no clear D. The germline V and J ends were trimmed by 8 bases and 10 bases, with 14 bases remaining between them. The CDR3 contains 11 residues. Germline V gene sequence: CDR1 SGHDN, CDR2 FVKESK. The CDR3 sequence: CASRAGGVAFF. DNA for the CDR3: TGTGCCAGCCGAGCGGGAGGCGTAGCTTTCTTT.

V and J are TRBV19 and TRBJ1-5; D might be TRBD1 (6 bases). Germline CDR1 reads LNHDA; CDR2 reads SQIVND (reference sequence). The V end was cut by 1 base, the J end by 3 bases, with 10 bases between. This CDR3 is built from 15 residues. The DNA of the CDR3 is TGTGCCAGTAGTATAGTTAGGGACACCAATCAGCCCCAGCATTTT. Its translation is CASSIVRDTNQPQHF.

V usage is TRBV27 and J usage is TRBJ1-2; D possibly corresponds to TRBD1 (5 bases). Germline assignment: CDR1 MNHEY and CDR2 SMNVEV (reference sequence). V was cut by 2 bases and J by 4 bases, with 8 bases left in between. This CDR3 region has 13 residues. CDR3 sequence: CASSLGGSYGYTF. DNA for the CDR3: TGTGCCAGCAGTTTAGGGGGGTCCTATGGCTACACCTTC.

V is TRBV5-6 and J is TRBJ1-5, with 9 bases matching TRBD1. There are 16 residues in the CDR3. The V segment lost 4 bases and the J segment 3 bases; nucleotides outside the gene matches: 8. The germline V gene encodes CDR1 SGHDT and CDR2 YYEEEE. CDR3 in amino acids: CASSDRDRASNQPQHF. In DNA form, the CDR3 reads TGTGCCAGCAGCGACCGGGACAGGGCTTCCAATCAGCCCCAGCATTTT.

The chain joins TRBV6-9 to TRBJ2-7; perhaps TRBD1 as D (5 bases). The CDR3 has 14 residues. Per the germline V gene, CDR1 is MNHGY and CDR2 is SVAAGI. V lost 5 bases, J lost 3 bases, and 14 bases lay in between. CDR3 amino acids: CASSPDKGFYEQYF. The CDR3 DNA reads as TGTGCCAGCAGTCCGGACAAGGGATTCTACGAGCAGTACTTC.